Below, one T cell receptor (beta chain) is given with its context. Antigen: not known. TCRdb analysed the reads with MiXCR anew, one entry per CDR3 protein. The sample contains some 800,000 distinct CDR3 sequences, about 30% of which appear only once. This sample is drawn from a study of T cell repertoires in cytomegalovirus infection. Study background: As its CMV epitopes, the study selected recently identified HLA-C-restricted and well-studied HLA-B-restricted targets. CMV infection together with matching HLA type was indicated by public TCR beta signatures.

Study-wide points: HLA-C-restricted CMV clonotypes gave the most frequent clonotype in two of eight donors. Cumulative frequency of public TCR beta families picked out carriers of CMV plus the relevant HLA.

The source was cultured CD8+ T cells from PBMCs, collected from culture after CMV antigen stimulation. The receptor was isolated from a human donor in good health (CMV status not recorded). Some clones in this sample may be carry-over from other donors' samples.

CDR3 DNA: TGCGCCAGCAGCCAACAGGGGTCCAACACTGAAGCTTTCTTT. Protein product: CASSQQGSNTEAFF. V usage is TRBV4-3 and J usage is TRBJ1-1; possible D gene TRBD1, 6 bases. The V gene lost 2 bases and the J gene lost 2 bases, with 9 bases spanning the gap. CDR1 and CDR2 (germline): LGHNA, YSLEER. The CDR3 length is 14 residues.